This T cell receptor beta chain derives from a study of T cells in Graves' hyperthyroidism and ophthalmopathy. Study background: The initial diagnosis was the point when peripheral blood was collected, ahead of any treatment. General study findings and limits: Within blood appeared most thyroid clonotypes that had expanded above 0.001.

It was considered stable Graves' hyperthyroidism when ophthalmopathy did not progress within 18 months. Criteria for exclusion of patients were uncontrolled infection, other autoimmune disease, pregnancy or lactation. Concerning this clonotype itself: No antigen is known for it.

The CDR3 regions of TCR beta were amplified from RNA transcripts. Carried out on the TCR CDR3, a first-round RT-PCR used the HTBI primer set. TCRdb recomputed calls from the multiplex PCR reads with MiXCR, one row per CDR3 protein. This sample has under 700,000 distinct CDR3 sequences; 16% occur once, and the top ten carry 15% to 20%. The receptor comes from a woman in her late teens or twenties with Graves' hyperthyroidism. The sequenced sample consisted of blood.

The CDR3 reads CASSPYPGTKNSPLHF. Here the CDR3 DNA reads TGTGCCAGCAGCCCATACCCCGGGACAAAAAATTCACCCCTCCACTTT. The V call is TRBV7-2, the J call TRBJ1-6, with a weak D call TRBD1 (6 bases). V dropped 5 bases and J dropped 7 bases, with 18 bases sitting between them. The germline gives CDR1 SGHTA, CDR2 FQGNSA. CDR3 size: 16 residues. The variable domain in full, with the rest retrieved from reference TRBV7-2 and TRBJ1-6, is GAGVSQSPSNKVTEKGKDVELRCDPISGHTALYWYRQSLGQGLEFLIYFQGNSAPDKSGLPSDRFSAERTGGSVSTLTIQRTQQEDSAVYLCASSPYPGTKNSPLHFGNGTRLTVT.